This T cell receptor (beta chain) was recorded in a study of blood T cells in healthy people across ages. Broader study findings: Estimated diversity across one million T cells was deemed an underestimate. The study found more naive CD4+ cells and higher diversity in long-lived than aged donors. Measured against age, TCR beta diversity per million T cells decreased in a roughly linear manner.

A second PCR of 7 to 11 cycles used a sample-barcoded 5' primer and a J-beta primer mix. Every sample returned 2.5 million or more CDR3-containing paired-end reads. TCRdb itself ran the 5' RACE reads through MiXCR, one entry per CDR3 protein. The sample contains about 730,000 distinct CDR3 sequences, roughly two fifths of which appear only once. This clonotype came up many times. Its antigen is not identified. CDR1 LGHDT and CDR2 YNNKEL come from the germline V gene (reference sequence). There are 11 residues in the CDR3. The V gene lost 0 bases and the J gene lost 10 bases, with 6 bases spanning the gap.

This chain joins TRBV3-1 and TRBJ2-5; D gene ambiguous. What was sequenced was blood. The clonotype comes from a woman aged 55-70 years in good health. CDR3 loop: CASSQEQIQYF. The CDR3 coding sequence is TGTGCCAGCAGCCAAGAACAAATCCAGTACTTC.